This TCR beta chain was documented in a study of blood T cell repertoires in COVID-19. Study at large: Samples representing acute and convalescent COVID-19 were sourced from the United States, Italy and Spain.

Between the trimmed V and J ends, which lost 8 bases and 10 bases, there was a span of 18 bases. Germline CDR1 SGHAT, CDR2 FQNNGV. The CDR3 is 14 residues long. Those enrolled in Seattle joined during active infection and were followed longitudinally afterward. Libraries were prepared by immunoSEQ multiplex PCR; TCRdb keeps only in-frame clonotypes and omits some of them. This sample has roughly 64,000 clones, with roughly 78% found just once. V usage is TRBV11-2 and J usage is TRBJ1-6, with a possible D match to TRBD1 (5 bases). The TCR was taken from a man aged 55 to 70 with COVID-19, enrolled during active disease. The source material was peripheral blood. CDR3 loop: CASCPWGIKSPLHF. CDR3 DNA: TGTGCCAGCTGTCCCTGGGGCATCAAATCACCCCTCCACTTT. Complete variable domain (other parts from reference TRBV11-2 and TRBJ1-6): EAGVAQSPRYKIIEKRQSVAFWCNPISGHATLYWYQQILGQGPKLLIQFQNNGVVDDSQLPKDRFSAERLKGVDSTLKIQPAKLEDSAVYLCASCPWGIKSPLHFGNGTRLTVT.